A selection of T cell receptor beta chains follows, all from one sample in a study of cytomegalovirus exposure and HLA in healthy donors. Repertoires were generated with immunoSEQ multiplex PCR, while TCRdb's copy carries only in-frame clones and drops some. The table shows 150,000 or so clones, with about 83% occurring only once. Sequencing was carried out using PBMCs. These receptor sequences come from a man aged 35-49 years in good health and CMV-seropositive. The CDR3 runs from the conserved cysteine through the conserved F or W. A D gene is named only where the DNA matches it firmly. Clone size is not always given. Where it is, it says once, few, many or a class for expanded clones.

j_gene: TRBJ1-2; v_gene: TRBV11-2; d_gene: NA; abundance: NA; CDR3aa: CASSLSGGAGRYGYTF; CDR3nt: TGTGCCAGCAGCTTAAGCGGAGGGGCAGGGAGGTATGGCTACACCTTC
j_gene: TRBJ2-1; v_gene: TRBV6-6; d_gene: TRBD1; abundance: NA; CDR3aa: CASSPGQGALHEQFF; CDR3nt: TGTGCCAGCAGCCCCGGACAGGGGGCCCTCCATGAGCAGTTCTTC
j_gene: TRBJ2-2; v_gene: TRBV2; d_gene: NA; abundance: NA; CDR3aa: CASTPPGWENTGELFF; CDR3nt: TGTGCCAGCACTCCTCCGGGGTGGGAGAACACCGGGGAGCTGTTTTTT
j_gene: TRBJ1-5; v_gene: TRBV4-3; d_gene: NA; abundance: once; CDR3aa: CASSQEGGFGQPQHF; CDR3nt: TGCGCCAGCAGCCAAGAGGGGGGGTTTGGACAGCCCCAGCATTTT
j_gene: TRBJ2-3; v_gene: TRBV7-9; d_gene: NA; abundance: NA; CDR3aa: CASSLREDTQYF; CDR3nt: TGTGCCAGCAGCTTACGGGAGGATACGCAGTATTTT
j_gene: TRBJ1-4; v_gene: TRBV28; d_gene: NA; abundance: NA; CDR3aa: CASSLGLEKLFF; CDR3nt: TGTGCCAGCAGTTTGGGGCTCGAAAAACTGTTTTTT
j_gene: TRBJ1-2; v_gene: TRBV19; d_gene: TRBD1; abundance: many; CDR3aa: CASIARDRGRRGYTF; CDR3nt: TGTGCCAGTATTGCACGGGACAGGGGAAGGCGCGGCTACACCTTC
j_gene: TRBJ2-1; v_gene: TRBV13; d_gene: TRBD1; abundance: few; CDR3aa: CASSAPGQPYNEQFF; CDR3nt: TGTGCCAGCAGCGCCCCGGGACAGCCCTACAATGAGCAGTTCTTC
j_gene: TRBJ2-7; v_gene: TRBV4-3; d_gene: TRBD2; abundance: NA; CDR3aa: CASSQDPISGSSAYEQYF; CDR3nt: TGCGCCAGCAGCCAAGATCCTATTAGCGGGAGTTCGGCCTACGAGCAGTACTTC
j_gene: TRBJ2-7; v_gene: TRBV6-1; d_gene: NA; abundance: once; CDR3aa: CASNTGSSYEQYF; CDR3nt: TGTGCCAGCAATACAGGGTCATCCTACGAGCAGTACTTC
j_gene: TRBJ2-6; v_gene: TRBV7-6; d_gene: NA; abundance: NA; CDR3aa: CASSLTTANVLTF; CDR3nt: TGTGCCAGCAGCTTAACGACTGCCAACGTCCTGACTTTC
j_gene: TRBJ2-3; v_gene: TRBV5-6; d_gene: TRBD2; abundance: once; CDR3aa: CASSQRTSGRAATDTQYF; CDR3nt: TGTGCCAGCAGCCAAAGGACTAGCGGGAGGGCCGCGACAGATACGCAGTATTTT
j_gene: TRBJ1-3; v_gene: TRBV19; d_gene: NA; abundance: NA; CDR3aa: CASSIAGAGNTIYF; CDR3nt: TGTGCCAGTAGTATAGCGGGGGCTGGAAACACCATATATTTT
j_gene: TRBJ1-2; v_gene: TRBV29-1; d_gene: TRBD1; abundance: NA; CDR3aa: CSDGQGAYGYTF; CDR3nt: TGCAGTGACGGACAGGGGGCATATGGCTACACCTTC
j_gene: TRBJ2-1; v_gene: TRBV7-9; d_gene: TRBD2; abundance: NA; CDR3aa: CASSPTSGSYNEQFF; CDR3nt: TGTGCCAGCAGCCCGACTAGCGGCTCCTACAATGAGCAGTTCTTC
j_gene: TRBJ2-1; v_gene: TRBV5-1; d_gene: NA; abundance: once; CDR3aa: CASSLGSGTIGNERFF; CDR3nt: TGCGCCAGCAGCTTGGGGAGCGGGACAATCGGCAATGAGCGGTTCTTC
j_gene: TRBJ2-1; v_gene: TRBV7-6; d_gene: NA; abundance: NA; CDR3aa: CASSLEQRNSYNEQFF; CDR3nt: TGTGCCAGCAGCTTAGAGCAGCGAAACTCCTACAATGAGCAGTTCTTC
j_gene: TRBJ1-2; v_gene: TRBV4-1; d_gene: NA; abundance: NA; CDR3aa: CASSNLPNDREYGYTF; CDR3nt: TGCGCCAGCAGCAACCTCCCTAACGACAGAGAATATGGCTACACCTTC
j_gene: TRBJ2-3; v_gene: TRBV15; d_gene: TRBD2; abundance: few; CDR3aa: CATSRVGGSAQYF; CDR3nt: TGTGCCACCAGCAGAGTGGGAGGGTCGGCGCAGTATTTT
j_gene: TRBJ2-7; v_gene: TRBV13; d_gene: TRBD1; abundance: NA; CDR3aa: CASSSGQGTYEQYF; CDR3nt: TGTGCCAGCAGCTCGGGACAGGGGACCTACGAGCAGTACTTC
j_gene: TRBJ2-3; v_gene: TRBV7-9; d_gene: TRBD1; abundance: once; CDR3aa: CASKQGAGGLTDTQYF; CDR3nt: TGTGCCAGCAAACAGGGGGCGGGTGGACTCACAGATACGCAGTATTTT
j_gene: TRBJ2-4; v_gene: TRBV7-9; d_gene: NA; abundance: once; CDR3aa: CASSPDRNSQYF; CDR3nt: TGTGCCAGCAGCCCGGACAGAAACAGTCAGTACTTC
j_gene: TRBJ2-2; v_gene: TRBV4-1; d_gene: TRBD2; abundance: few; CDR3aa: CASSQVDMGLALGELFF; CDR3nt: TGCGCCAGCAGCCAAGTAGACATGGGACTAGCGTTAGGGGAGCTGTTTTTT
j_gene: TRBJ2-3; v_gene: TRBV10-3; d_gene: TRBD2; abundance: NA; CDR3aa: CAISEFREGPTDTQYF; CDR3nt: TGTGCCATCAGTGAGTTTCGGGAGGGCCCCACAGATACGCAGTATTTT
j_gene: TRBJ2-7; v_gene: TRBV20-1; d_gene: NA; abundance: NA; CDR3aa: CSADFLGEQYF; CDR3nt: TGCAGCGCGGATTTTCTAGGCGAGCAGTACTTC
j_gene: TRBJ2-7; v_gene: TRBV28; d_gene: NA; abundance: NA; CDR3aa: CASSPSSGGRYEQYF; CDR3nt: TGTGCCAGCAGTCCCTCAAGTGGCGGGCGCTACGAGCAGTACTTC